This T cell receptor (beta chain) was identified in a study of cytomegalovirus exposure and HLA in healthy donors. Primers for the PCR totalled 60 Vbeta and 13 Jbeta. Data came from immunoSEQ multiplex PCR; TCRdb stores just in-frame clones and leaves some out. The data contain approximately 220,000 clones, 75% to 85% of them singletons. The CDR3 runs to 15 residues. Germline trimming cut 6 bases from V and 5 bases from J; bases unmatched to any gene: 12. The V gene's germline CDR1 is KGHSH and CDR2 LQKENI. The V and J genes are TRBV18 and TRBJ1-1; TRBD1 agrees at 7 bases. This TCR was recovered from a girl aged 10 to 17 in good health and CMV-seronegative. Sequencing used PBMCs. The CDR3 spells CASSTGQQRGTEAFF. DNA of the CDR3: TGTGCCAGCTCGACAGGGCAACAGCGAGGGACTGAAGCTTTCTTT.